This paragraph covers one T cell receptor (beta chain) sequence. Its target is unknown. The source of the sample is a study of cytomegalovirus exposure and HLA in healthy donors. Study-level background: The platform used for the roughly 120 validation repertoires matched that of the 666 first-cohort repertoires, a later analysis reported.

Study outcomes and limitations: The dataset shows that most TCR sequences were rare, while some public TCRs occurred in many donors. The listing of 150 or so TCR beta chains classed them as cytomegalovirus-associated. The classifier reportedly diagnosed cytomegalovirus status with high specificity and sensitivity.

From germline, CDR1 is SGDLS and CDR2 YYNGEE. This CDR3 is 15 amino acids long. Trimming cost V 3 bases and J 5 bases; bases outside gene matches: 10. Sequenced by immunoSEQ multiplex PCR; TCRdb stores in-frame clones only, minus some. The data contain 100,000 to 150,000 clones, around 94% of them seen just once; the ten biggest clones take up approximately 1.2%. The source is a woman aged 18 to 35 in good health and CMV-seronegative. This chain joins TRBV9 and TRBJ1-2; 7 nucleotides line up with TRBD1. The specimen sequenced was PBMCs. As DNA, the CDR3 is TGTGCCAGCAGCGGGTCCTTTTCACAGGGGTATGGCTACACCTTC. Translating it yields CASSGSFSQGYGYTF.